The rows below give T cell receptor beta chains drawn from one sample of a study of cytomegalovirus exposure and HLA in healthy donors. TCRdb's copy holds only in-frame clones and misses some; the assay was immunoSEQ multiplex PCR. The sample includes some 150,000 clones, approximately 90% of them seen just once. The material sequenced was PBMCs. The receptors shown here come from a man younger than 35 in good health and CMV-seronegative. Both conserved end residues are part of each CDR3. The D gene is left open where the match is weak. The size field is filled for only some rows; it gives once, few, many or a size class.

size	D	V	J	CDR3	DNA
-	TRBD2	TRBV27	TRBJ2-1	CASSNSGRRYNEQFF	TGTGCCAGCAGTAATAGCGGGAGGAGATACAATGAGCAGTTCTTC
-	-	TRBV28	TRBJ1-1	CASSFRDTEAFF	TGTGCCAGCAGTTTCCGGGACACTGAAGCTTTCTTT
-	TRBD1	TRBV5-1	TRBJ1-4	CASSSQGAGEKLFF	TGCGCCAGCAGCTCCCAGGGGGCCGGTGAAAAACTGTTTTTT
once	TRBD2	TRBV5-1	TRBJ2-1	CASSLLAGGPYEQFF	TGCGCCAGCAGCTTACTAGCGGGAGGGCCATATGAGCAGTTCTTC
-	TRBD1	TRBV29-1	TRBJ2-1	CSVETPTDRGAEQFF	TGCAGCGTTGAAACTCCGACGGACAGGGGGGCTGAGCAGTTCTTC
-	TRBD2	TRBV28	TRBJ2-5	CASSWRLAGQETQYF	TGTGCCAGCAGCTGGAGACTAGCGGGACAAGAGACCCAGTACTTC
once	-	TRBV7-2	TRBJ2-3	CASGRTSASTDTQYF	TGTGCCAGCGGGAGGACGTCCGCTAGCACAGATACGCAGTATTTT
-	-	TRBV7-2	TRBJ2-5	CASSSRRWETQYF	TGTGCCAGCAGCTCCAGAAGATGGGAGACCCAGTACTTC
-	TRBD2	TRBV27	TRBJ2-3	CASFPTSGSVDTQYF	TGTGCCAGCTTTCCGACTAGCGGGAGTGTAGATACGCAGTATTTT
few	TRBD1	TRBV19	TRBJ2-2	CASIPEPRGYPGELFF	TGTGCCAGTATTCCGGAACCCAGGGGGTATCCCGGGGAGCTGTTTTTT
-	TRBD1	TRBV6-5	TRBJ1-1	CASSYGQGNEAFF	TGTGCCAGCAGCTATGGACAGGGAAACGAAGCTTTCTTT
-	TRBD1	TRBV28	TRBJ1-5	CASNDRGKDQPQHF	TGTGCCAGCAATGACAGGGGGAAAGATCAGCCCCAGCATTTT
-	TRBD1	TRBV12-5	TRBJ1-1	CASGLDPWTGYGEAFF	TGTGCTAGTGGTTTGGACCCCTGGACAGGGTATGGTGAAGCTTTCTTT
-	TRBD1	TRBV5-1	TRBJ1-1	CASRPRDRSPNTEAFF	TGCGCCAGCAGACCCCGGGACAGGTCACCGAACACTGAAGCTTTCTTT
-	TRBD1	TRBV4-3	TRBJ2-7	CASSQEHRGNEQYF	TGCGCCAGCAGCCAAGAGCACAGGGGCAACGAGCAGTACTTC
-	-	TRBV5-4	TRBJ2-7	CASSWGHYEQYF	TGTGCCAGCAGCTGGGGACACTACGAGCAGTACTTC
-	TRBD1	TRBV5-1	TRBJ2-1	CASSTSGTGYNEQFF	TGCGCCAGCAGCACCTCCGGGACAGGCTACAATGAGCAGTTCTTC
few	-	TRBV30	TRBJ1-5	CAWSVRTSNQPQHF	TGTGCCTGGAGTGTCCGGACAAGCAATCAGCCCCAGCATTTT
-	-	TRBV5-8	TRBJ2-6	CASSLEQATISGANVLTF	TGTGCCAGCAGCTTGGAACAGGCCACTATCTCTGGGGCCAACGTCCTGACTTTC
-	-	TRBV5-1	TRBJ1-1	CASSLVQGTTEAFF	TGCGCCAGCAGCTTGGTCCAGGGTACTACTGAAGCTTTCTTT
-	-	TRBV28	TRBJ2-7	CASSLGAYEQYF	TGTGCCAGCAGCCTAGGAGCCTACGAGCAGTACTTC
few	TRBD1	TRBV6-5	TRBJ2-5	CASSRATGAETQYF	TGTGCCAGCAGTCGAGCCACAGGGGCAGAGACCCAGTACTTC
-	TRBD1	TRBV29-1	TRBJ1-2	CSVAPEWTGNGYTF	TGCAGCGTTGCCCCCGAGTGGACAGGAAATGGCTACACCTTC
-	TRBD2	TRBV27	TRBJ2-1	CASSPWAGGHNEQFF	TGTGCCAGCAGCCCTTGGGCGGGAGGCCACAATGAGCAGTTCTTC
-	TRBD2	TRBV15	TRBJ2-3	CATNGGREDTDTQYF	TGTGCCACGAACGGCGGGAGGGAGGATACAGATACGCAGTATTTT
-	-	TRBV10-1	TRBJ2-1	CASSESTVRQTYNEQFF	TGCGCCAGCAGTGAGTCGACTGTCAGACAGACCTACAATGAGCAGTTCTTC
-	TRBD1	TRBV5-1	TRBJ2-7	CASSLGATGGNEQYF	TGCGCCAGCAGCTTGGGAGCAACAGGGGGCAACGAGCAGTACTTC
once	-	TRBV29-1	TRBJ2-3	CSVVYSGRTDTQYF	TGCAGCGTTGTTTACTCAGGGAGGACAGATACGCAGTATTTT
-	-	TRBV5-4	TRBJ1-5	CASSGGSRIGQPQHF	TGTGCCAGCAGCGGCGGGTCGCGAATAGGGCAGCCCCAGCATTTT
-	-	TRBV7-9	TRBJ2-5	CASSPRVVMVETQYF	TGTGCCAGCAGCCCCCGGGTAGTCATGGTGGAGACCCAGTACTTC
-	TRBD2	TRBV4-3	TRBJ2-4	CASSQDVAGGLSNIQYF	TGCGCCAGCAGCCAAGATGTAGCGGGAGGCCTTTCAAACATTCAGTACTTC
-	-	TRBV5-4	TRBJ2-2	CASSRGGRNTGELFF	TGTGCCAGCAGCCGGGGTGGGCGGAACACCGGGGAGCTGTTTTTT
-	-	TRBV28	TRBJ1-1	CASSLITLTEAFF	TGTGCCAGCAGTTTAATCACTTTAACTGAAGCTTTCTTT
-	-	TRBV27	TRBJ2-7	CASSFRASSYEQYF	TGTGCCAGCAGTTTCAGGGCCAGTTCCTACGAGCAGTACTTC
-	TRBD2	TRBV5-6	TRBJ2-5	CASSDPRGGETQYF	TGTGCCAGCAGCGACCCACGGGGGGGAGAGACCCAGTACTTC
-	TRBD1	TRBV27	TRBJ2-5	CASSFTPPTGRTQYF	TGTGCCAGCAGTTTCACCCCACCGACAGGGAGGACCCAGTACTTC
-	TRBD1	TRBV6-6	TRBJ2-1	CASIGTGGRREQFF	TGTGCCAGCATTGGGACAGGGGGCAGACGGGAGCAGTTCTTC
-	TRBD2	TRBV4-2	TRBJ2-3	CASSQDPLAGGTDTQYF	TGTGCCAGCAGCCAAGACCCACTAGCGGGGGGCACAGATACGCAGTATTTT
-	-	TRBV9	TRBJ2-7	CASSPHDGGRPYEQYF	TGTGCCAGCAGCCCCCACGACGGAGGGAGGCCCTACGAGCAGTACTTC
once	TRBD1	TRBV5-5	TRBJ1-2	CASRVGQSYGYTF	TGTGCCAGCAGAGTGGGACAGAGCTATGGCTACACCTTC
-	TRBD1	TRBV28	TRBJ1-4	CASSLRTGNEKLFF	TGTGCCAGCAGTTTGAGGACAGGGAATGAAAAACTGTTTTTT
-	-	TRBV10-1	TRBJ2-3	CASSEGASIDTQYF	TGCGCCAGCAGTGAGGGTGCGAGCATAGATACGCAGTATTTT
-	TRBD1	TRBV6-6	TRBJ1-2	CASRKTGDHYGYTF	TGTGCCAGCAGAAAGACAGGGGACCACTATGGCTACACCTTC
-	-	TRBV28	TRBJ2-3	CASSTAGTLDTQYF	TGTGCCAGCAGTACCGCAGGGACTTTGGATACGCAGTATTTT
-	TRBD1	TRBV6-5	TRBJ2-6	CASSSTGDIGANVLTF	TGTGCCAGCAGTTCTACAGGGGATATTGGGGCCAACGTCCTGACTTTC
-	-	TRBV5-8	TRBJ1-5	CASSIGRVGSNQPQHF	TGTGCCAGCAGCATTGGCAGGGTTGGTAGCAATCAGCCCCAGCATTTT
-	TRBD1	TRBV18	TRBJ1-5	CASSPPPEQGEHQPQHF	TGTGCCAGCTCACCACCCCCAGAACAGGGGGAGCATCAGCCCCAGCATTTT
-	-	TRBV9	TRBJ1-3	CASSPTDSGNTIYF	TGTGCCAGCAGCCCCACAGACTCTGGAAACACCATATATTTT
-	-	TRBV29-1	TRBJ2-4	CSVRLRLAKNIQYF	TGCAGCGTTAGACTCCGCCTAGCCAAAAACATTCAGTACTTC
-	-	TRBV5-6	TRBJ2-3	CASSSQGGTDTQYF	TGTGCCAGCAGCTCACAGGGTGGCACAGATACGCAGTATTTT
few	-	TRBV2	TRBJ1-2	CASSDGGAASNYGYTF	TGTGCCAGCAGTGATGGGGGGGCCGCCTCTAACTATGGCTACACCTTC